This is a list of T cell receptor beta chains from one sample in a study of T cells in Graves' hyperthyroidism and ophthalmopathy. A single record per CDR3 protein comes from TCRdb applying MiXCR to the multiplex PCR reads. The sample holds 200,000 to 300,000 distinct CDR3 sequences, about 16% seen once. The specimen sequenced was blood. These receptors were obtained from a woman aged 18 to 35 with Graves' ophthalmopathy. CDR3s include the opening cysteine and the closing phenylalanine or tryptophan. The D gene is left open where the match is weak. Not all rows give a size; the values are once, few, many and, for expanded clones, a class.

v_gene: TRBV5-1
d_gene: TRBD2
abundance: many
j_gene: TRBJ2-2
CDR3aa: CASSLTSGANTGELFF
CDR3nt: TGCGCCAGCAGCCTGACTAGCGGGGCGAACACCGGGGAGCTGTTTTTT

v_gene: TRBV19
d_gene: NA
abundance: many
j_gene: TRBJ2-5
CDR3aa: CASSEGSWETQYF
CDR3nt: TGTGCCAGTAGTGAGGGATCGTGGGAGACCCAGTACTTC

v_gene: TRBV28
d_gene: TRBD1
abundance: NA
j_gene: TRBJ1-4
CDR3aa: CASSFQGARNEKLFF
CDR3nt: TGTGCCAGCAGTTTCCAGGGGGCGAGGAATGAAAAACTGTTTTTT

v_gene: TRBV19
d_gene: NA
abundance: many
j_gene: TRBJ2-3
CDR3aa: CASRDFLTDTQYF
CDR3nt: TGTGCCAGTAGGGACTTTCTCACAGATACGCAGTATTTT

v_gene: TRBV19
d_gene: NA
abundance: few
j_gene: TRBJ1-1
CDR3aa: CASMSGRNTEAFF
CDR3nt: TGTGCCAGTATGTCGGGGAGGAACACTGAAGCTTTCTTT

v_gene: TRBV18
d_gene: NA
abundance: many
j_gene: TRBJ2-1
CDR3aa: CASSPFSESYNEQFF
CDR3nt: TGTGCCAGCTCACCTTTTTCAGAGTCCTACAATGAGCAGTTCTTC

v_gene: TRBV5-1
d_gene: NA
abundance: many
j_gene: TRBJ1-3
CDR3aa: CASSPRPDGNTIYF
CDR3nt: TGCGCCAGCAGCCCCCGTCCAGACGGAAACACCATATATTTT

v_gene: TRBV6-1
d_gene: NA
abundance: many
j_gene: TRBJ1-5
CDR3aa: CASTPGGHSNQPQHF
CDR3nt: TGTGCCAGCACCCCTGGGGGGCATAGCAATCAGCCCCAGCATTTT

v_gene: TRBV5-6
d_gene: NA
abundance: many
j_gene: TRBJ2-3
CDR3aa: CASSPRSGGRSQYF
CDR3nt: TGTGCCAGCAGCCCCCGTTCAGGGGGGAGGTCGCAGTATTTT

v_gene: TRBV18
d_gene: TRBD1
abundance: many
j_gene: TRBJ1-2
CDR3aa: CASSPRGQSYGYTF
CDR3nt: TGTGCCAGCTCACCACGGGGACAGTCCTATGGCTACACCTTC

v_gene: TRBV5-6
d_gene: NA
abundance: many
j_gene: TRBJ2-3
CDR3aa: CASSGRDTQYF
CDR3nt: TGTGCCAGCAGCGGGAGGGATACGCAGTATTTT